The rows below give T cell receptor beta chains drawn from one sample of a study of T cells in Graves' hyperthyroidism and ophthalmopathy. TCRdb used MiXCR to reprocess the multiplex PCR reads, holding one entry per CDR3 protein. Of a few hundred thousand distinct CDR3 sequences detected, 20% appear once; the ten largest clones hold less than 30%. Sequencing was done on a sample of blood. These receptors were taken from a man younger than 35 with Graves' hyperthyroidism. CDR3s include the opening cysteine and the closing phenylalanine or tryptophan.

v_call cdr3_aa
TRBV4-1 CASSQEKLAGTGELFF
TRBV15 CATSRSLFTSGDSTGELFF
TRBV20-1 CSASLATGAETQYF
TRBV7-8 CASSEFVGSLEQYF
TRBV28 CASSLQGAFYGYTF
TRBV20-1 CSADGQLQTEAFF
TRBV7-9 CASSSTTQGNYGYTF
TRBV27 CASSSGHSLYEQYF
TRBV18 CASSPAGLIQETQYF
TRBV12-3/TRBV12-4 CASSLSPAGGEQFF
TRBV12-3/TRBV12-4 CASRRTGNTGELFF
TRBV20-1 CSARTGGGTEAFF
TRBV7-9 CASSPSPTGRTEAFF
TRBV5-1 CASSFATALNTEAFF
TRBV7-8 CASSLAGESTEAFF
TRBV28 CASSQSPDREAFF
TRBV28 CASTRYKVQPQHF
TRBV28 CASSSGLGGNTIYF
TRBV4-1 CASSQSPRDYYEQYF
TRBV20-1 CSARDIQESSYEQYF
TRBV28 CASSLTWDFGNTIYF
TRBV2 CASSASREETQYF
TRBV29-1 CSVEVGVNQPQHF
TRBV28 CASSPPTGRSYNEQFF
TRBV7-9 CASSRFGTGDVETQYF
TRBV5-1 CVSSFGRLYEQYF
TRBV5-5 CASSIIAQGSYEQYF
TRBV4-1 CASSQEFPGDQPQHF
TRBV6-1 CASTRSGAAQETQYF
TRBV30 CALGRTNTGELFF
TRBV20-1 CSAPEGGGGYTF
TRBV30 CACLFCGGSDGYTF
TRBV7-6 CASSLGTGSETQYF
TRBV3-1 CASGQYTGELFF
TRBV7-2 CASSTREYGYTF
TRBV4-1 CASRSVGTLGETQYF
TRBV5-6 CASSVRDREGEAEAFF
TRBV27 CASSLLQKNTEAFF
TRBV12-3/TRBV12-4 CASTFREWEPQHF
TRBV10-3 CAIMRTGETGELFF
TRBV2 CASRSDVHSYTF
TRBV15 CATSSSDRGRGYEQYF
TRBV5-1 CATTTGDGYEQYF
TRBV20-1 CSARDTPNWTQYF
TRBV28 CASSPEVAGGNQPQHF
TRBV29-1 CSVKSGRGSGETQYF
TRBV2 CASRFDRSPYEQYF
TRBV12-3/TRBV12-4 CASSSTGTLNYGYTF